Each of the 8 T cell receptor beta chains below was sequenced from the same sample in a study of T cells in Graves' hyperthyroidism and ophthalmopathy. The investigators amplified TCR beta CDR3 regions from RNA transcripts. TCR CDR3 underwent first-round RT-PCR with the HTBI primer set. MiXCR, run by TCRdb on the multiplex PCR reads, gives a single entry per CDR3 protein. This sample has hundreds of thousands of distinct CDR3 sequences; roughly 14% occur once, and the top ten carry around 4%. The sample taken for sequencing was blood. These receptors were obtained from a woman in her thirties or forties with Graves' ophthalmopathy.

There are many counts of this clonotype. The chain couples TRBV5-5 to TRBJ1-1, with TRBD1 as a possible D gene (5 bases). The CDR3 runs to 14 residues. Trimming removed 0 bases from V and 5 bases from J, with 11 bases in between. Germline V lookup: CDR1 SGHKS, CDR2 YYEKEE (reference sequence). CDR3 in DNA: TGTGCCAGCAGCTTGGGATGGGGGAGGACTGAAGCTTTCTTT. Translated: CASSLGWGRTEAFF.

Only a few counts were recorded for this clonotype. This sequence joins TRBV3-1 and TRBJ2-5, with D perhaps being TRBD1 or TRBD2 (5 bases each). The V end lost 4 bases, the J end lost 1 base, and 13 bases lay between the germline ends. CDR3 size: 15 residues. Germline lookup yields CDR1 LGHDT and CDR2 YNNKEL (reference sequence). CDR3 nucleotides: TGTGCCAGCAGCCCGCTATGGGACCTCCAAGAGACCCAGTACTTC. Encoded protein: CASSPLWDLQETQYF.

This clonotype was observed many times. The rearrangement joins TRBV19 to TRBJ1-1; D unresolved. The V and J ends lost 3 bases and 1 base respectively, with 9 bases between them. The CDR3 runs 14 residues. The germline gives CDR1 LNHDA, CDR2 SQIVND (reference sequence). The CDR3 spells CASSINTWNTEAFF. The CDR3, as DNA: TGTGCCAGTAGTATTAATACTTGGAACACTGAAGCTTTCTTT.

The chain couples TRBV27 to TRBJ2-5; 7 bases match TRBD2. V shed 6 bases, J shed 9 bases, and the junction held 13 bases outside the gene matches. The CDR3 contains 14 residues. Germline V gene data show CDR1 as MNHEY and CDR2 as SMNVEV (reference sequence). The CDR3 protein is CASSPLGLGRAQYF. CDR3 DNA sequence: TGTGCCAGCAGCCCCCTCGGACTAGGGAGGGCCCAGTACTTC.

This sequence joins TRBV4-1 and TRBJ1-1, with no clear D. V lost 0 bases and J 1 base, leaving 9 bases between the germline ends. In germline, CDR1 is MGHRA, CDR2 YSYEKL. CDR3 length: 15 residues. The CDR3 sequence: CASSQDQAENTEAFF. CDR3 bases: TGCGCCAGCAGCCAAGATCAGGCCGAGAACACTGAAGCTTTCTTT.

In its sample, this clonotype was seen a few times. A junction boundary mismatches the germline segment, possibly from a read error. The chain is built from TRBV20-1 and TRBJ2-7, with 8 positions matching TRBD2. Germline values: CDR1 DFQATT, CDR2 SNEGSKA (reference sequence). The CDR3 runs to 16 residues. The CDR3 DNA follows: TGCAGTGCTAGAGGGATAAGCGGGGGTCGTTCCTACGTGCAGTACTTC. The encoded protein is CSARGISGGRSYVQYF.

This clonotype was seen at least ten times. Sequence at one end of the junction differs from germline and may be a read error. The chain recombines TRBV2 with TRBJ2-7, with 8 bases fitting TRBD1. In germline, CDR1 is SNHLY, CDR2 FYNNEI. This CDR3 has 12 residues. CDR3 nucleotide sequence: TGTGCCAGCAGCGAGGGACAGGTACAAAGGGACTTC. Translating gives CASSEGQVQRDF.

Only a few counts were recorded for this clonotype. The genes are TRBV12-3 or TRBV12-4 and TRBJ1-6; TRBD1 matches at 9 bases. There are 14 residues in the CDR3. V gave up 8 bases and J gave up 7 bases; unmatched junction bases: 6. CDR3 sequence: CASAWGTGNSPLHF. Here the CDR3 DNA reads TGTGCCAGCGCTTGGGGGACAGGGAATTCACCCCTCCACTTT.